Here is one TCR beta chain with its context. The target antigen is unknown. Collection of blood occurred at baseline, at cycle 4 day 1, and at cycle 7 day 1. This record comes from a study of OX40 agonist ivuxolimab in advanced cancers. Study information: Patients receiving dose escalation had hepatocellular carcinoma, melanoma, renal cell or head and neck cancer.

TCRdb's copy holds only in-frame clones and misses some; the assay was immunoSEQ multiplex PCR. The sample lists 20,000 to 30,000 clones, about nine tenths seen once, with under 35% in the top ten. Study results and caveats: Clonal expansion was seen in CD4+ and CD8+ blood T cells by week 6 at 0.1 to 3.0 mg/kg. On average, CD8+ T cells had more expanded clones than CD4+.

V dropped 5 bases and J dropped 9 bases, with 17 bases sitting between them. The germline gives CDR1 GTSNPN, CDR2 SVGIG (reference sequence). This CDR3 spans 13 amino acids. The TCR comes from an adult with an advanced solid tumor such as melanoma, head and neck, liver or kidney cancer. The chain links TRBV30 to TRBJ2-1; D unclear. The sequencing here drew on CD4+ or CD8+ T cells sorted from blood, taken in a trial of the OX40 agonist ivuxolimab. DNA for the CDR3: TGTGCCTGGGATGGTTCTAGTTTCATTGAGCAGTTCTTC. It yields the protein CAWDGSSFIEQFF.